A single sample is the source of the 17 T cell receptor beta chains below, sequenced in a study of human T cells and chemical hapten exposure (dated by TCRdb to about 2021). To prepare the library, RACE was applied. The data were produced on a NextSeq 500. Using fastp trimming at Q25 and MiXCR clonotype assembly, TCRdb reanalyzed the public sequencing data and kept in-frame beta chains. For every CDR3 protein sequence, its rows merge into one entry that carries the most common genes and DNA. The sample includes tens of thousands of distinct CDR3 sequences, with 9.5% to 13% observed a single time. The ten largest clones capture approximately 4.7% of the sample. What this sample's time point label stands for: pre-sensitization, week 0. The sample's treatment or condition label is to be understood as: therapeutic diphenylcyclopropenone sensitization with weekly scalp DPC. Specimen: whole blood, collected in connection with sensitization to the hapten diphenylcyclopropenone (DPC). The source of these receptors is a woman aged 50 to 65 with alopecia areata. Some clones in this sample may be carry-over from other donors' samples.

This clonotype was counted at least ten times. This chain joins TRBV7-2 and TRBJ1-5; D gene unclear. The CDR3 loop spans 13 amino acids. The germline V gene encodes CDR1 SGHTA and CDR2 FQGNSA. V lost 4 bases and J 4 bases, leaving 8 bases between the germline ends. As DNA, the CDR3 is TGTGCCAGCAGCTCCCAACAGAATCAGCCCCAGCATTTT. Translation gives CASSSQQNQPQHF.

J is TRBJ2-1 and V is TRBV30; D is ambiguous. The germline V and J ends were trimmed by 2 bases and 7 bases, with 9 bases remaining between them. CDR1 GTSNPN and CDR2 SVGIG come from the germline V gene (reference sequence). The CDR3 sequence is 12 residues long. The CDR3 DNA sequence: TGTGCCTGGAGTAAGAAACTGAATGAGCAGTTCTTC. Its translation is CAWSKKLNEQFF.

V usage is TRBV10-2 and J usage is TRBJ2-1; 10 bases align to TRBD2. After removal of 3 bases from V and 1 base from J, the junction contained 9 bases not matched to a gene. Germline CDR1 is WSHSY and CDR2 is SAAADI. The CDR3 covers 18 residues. The CDR3, as DNA: TGCGCCAGCAGTGACCCGGGACTAGCGTCATGGTCCTACAATGAGCAGTTCTTC. It translates to CASSDPGLASWSYNEQFF.

In this sample, this clonotype turned up many times. The J gene is TRBJ2-2, the V gene TRBV7-2; D is possibly TRBD1 (5 bases). Trimming took 1 base from V and 4 from J, leaving 10 bases between them. The CDR3 is made up of 15 amino acids. CDR1 and CDR2 (germline): SGHTA, FQGNSA. In DNA form, the CDR3 reads TGTGCCAGCAGCTTAGAAGGGGCGAGCACCGGGGAGCTGTTTTTT. As protein: CASSLEGASTGELFF.

Many counts were recorded for this clonotype. The CDR3 sequence: CASSPDGAQRTPLHF. The DNA for the CDR3 is TGTGCCAGCAGCCCAGACGGCGCTCAAAGGACACCCCTCCACTTT. This sequence joins TRBV21-1 and TRBJ1-6; no DNA check was done on the table's D call, TRBD1. TRBV21-1 constitutes a pseudogene. This CDR3 has 15 residues.

This clonotype came up many times. The CDR3 spells CASSLSEILDEQFF. CDR3 nucleotides: TGTGCCAGCAGCTTATCTGAGATTCTCGATGAGCAGTTCTTC. The chain recombines TRBV7-8 with TRBJ2-1; D unresolved. V was cut by 2 bases and J by 8 bases, with 13 bases left in between. CDR3 length: 14 residues. Looked up from germline, CDR1 is SGHVS and CDR2 is FQNEAQ.

The chain employs TRBV10-1 and TRBJ2-4; possibly TRBD2 for D (6 bases). CDR3 length: 16 residues. V was pared by 5 bases and J by 6 bases, with 20 bases between. The germline V gene encodes CDR1 WNHNN and CDR2 SYGVQD (reference sequence). The CDR3: CASSPSDGLGGNIQYF. CDR3 nucleotides: TGCGCCAGCAGTCCCTCAGATGGGTTGGGAGGAAACATTCAGTACTTC.

This clonotype was found many times. The chain is built from TRBV28 and TRBJ2-7; D unresolved. Per the germline V gene, CDR1 is MDHEN and CDR2 is SYDVKM. V was shortened by 2 bases and J by 4 bases, with 3 bases between the two germline ends. The CDR3 is 11 amino acids. For the CDR3, the DNA is TGTGCCAGCAGTTTAGGGTACGAGCAGTACTTC. It encodes CASSLGYEQYF.

This clonotype was found a few times. The V call is TRBV5-3, the J call TRBJ1-1; D unclear. TRBV5-3 is recorded as an ORF, its role being uncertain. The CDR3 consists of 13 residues. V was clipped by 2 bases and J by 0 bases, with 5 bases between them. CDR3 residues: CARSFKLNTEAFF. As DNA, the CDR3 is TGTGCCAGAAGCTTTAAGTTGAACACTGAAGCTTTCTTT.

The chain uses TRBV5-1 and TRBJ2-1; 12 positions agree with TRBD2. In germline, CDR1 is SGHRS, CDR2 YFSETQ. The CDR3 sequence is 19 residues long. V was pared by 7 bases and J by 8 bases, with 22 bases of the junction left unmatched. This chain's CDR3 is CASPPLRLAGEAIGYEQFF. In nucleotides, the CDR3 is TGCGCCAGCCCGCCTTTACGACTAGCGGGAGAGGCGATTGGATATGAGCAGTTCTTC.

The chain joins TRBV29-1 to TRBJ2-7; no reliable D call. This CDR3 region has 14 residues. Germline V gene lookup returns CDR1 SQVTM and CDR2 ANQGSEA. V lost 2 bases and J 2 bases, leaving 13 bases between the germline ends. The DNA of the CDR3 is TGCAGCGTTGAATTTCCATCTTCGACCTACGAGCAGTACTTC. Translated: CSVEFPSSTYEQYF.

This sequence joins TRBV12-3 or TRBV12-4 and TRBJ2-5; D possibly matches TRBD1 or TRBD2 (6 bases each). The CDR3 has 14 amino acids. Between the trimmed V and J ends, which lost 5 bases and 4 bases, there was a span of 14 bases. The CDR3 nucleotides are TGTGCCAGCAGTCAAGGGGGGACACCAGAGACCCAGTACTTC. Translation: CASSQGGTPETQYF.

The chain recombines TRBV7-3 with TRBJ2-1; D is uncertain. This CDR3 has 14 amino acids. V was trimmed by 0 bases and J by 6 bases, leaving 9 bases between them. Per the germline V gene, CDR1 is SGHTA and CDR2 is FQGTGA. The CDR3 spells CASSLTLSSNEQFF. CDR3 DNA sequence: TGTGCCAGCAGCTTAACGTTAAGTTCCAATGAGCAGTTCTTC.

This clonotype has at least ten counts. The chain is built from TRBV29-1 and TRBJ1-1; TRBD1 might be the D (5 bases). CDR3 length equals 14 residues. The germline V gene encodes CDR1 SQVTM and CDR2 ANQGSEA. V lost 5 bases, J lost 0 bases, and 13 bases lay in between. The CDR3 region is CSVRDGVMNTEAFF. DNA of the CDR3: TGCAGCGTTCGGGACGGAGTTATGAACACTGAAGCTTTCTTT.

This clonotype appeared many times. The gene calls are TRBV6-5 and TRBJ1-1, with 7 bases identical to TRBD1. The CDR3 is 15 residues long. Germline CDR1 is MNHEY and CDR2 is SVGAGI. With 6 bases clipped from V and 1 base from J, the junction kept 8 bases outside the gene matches. DNA of the CDR3: TGTGCCAGCAGACAGGACAGGTCATCGAACACTGAAGCTTTCTTT. It translates to CASRQDRSSNTEAFF.

This clonotype turned up a few times. V gene TRBV7-9 combines with J gene TRBJ2-2; the match to TRBD1 covers 10 bases. Trimming took 7 bases from V and 2 from J; bases not matched to a gene: 4. CDR3 length equals 15 residues. In germline, CDR1 is SEHNR, CDR2 FQNEAQ (reference sequence). CDR3 DNA sequence: TGTGCCAGCATCAGGACAGGGGGAAACACCGGGGAGCTGTTTTTT. This sequence encodes CASIRTGGNTGELFF.

V usage is TRBV2 and J usage is TRBJ2-3; 7 bases match TRBD1. V was pared by 7 bases and J by 4 bases, with 8 bases of the junction left unmatched. The CDR3 loop spans 14 amino acids. CDR1 SNHLY and CDR2 FYNNEI come from the germline V gene. The CDR3 sequence: CASTQQGISDTQYF. The CDR3, as DNA: TGTGCCAGCACGCAACAGGGGATTTCAGATACGCAGTATTTT.